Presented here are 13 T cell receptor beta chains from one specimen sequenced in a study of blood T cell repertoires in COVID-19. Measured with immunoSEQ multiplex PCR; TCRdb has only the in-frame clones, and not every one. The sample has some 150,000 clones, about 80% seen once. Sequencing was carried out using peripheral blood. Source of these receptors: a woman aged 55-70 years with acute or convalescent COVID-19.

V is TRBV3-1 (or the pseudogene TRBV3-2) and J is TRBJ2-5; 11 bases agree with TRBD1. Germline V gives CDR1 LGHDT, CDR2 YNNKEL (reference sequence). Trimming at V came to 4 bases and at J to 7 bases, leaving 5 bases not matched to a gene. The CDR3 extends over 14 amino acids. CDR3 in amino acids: CASSLGQGAVTQYF. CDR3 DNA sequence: TGTGCCAGCAGCCTAGGACAGGGGGCCGTGACCCAGTACTTC.

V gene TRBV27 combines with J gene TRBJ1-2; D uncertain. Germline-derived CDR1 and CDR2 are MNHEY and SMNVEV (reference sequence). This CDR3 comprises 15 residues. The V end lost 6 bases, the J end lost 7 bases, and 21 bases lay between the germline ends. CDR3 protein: CASRPSPLGLSGYTF. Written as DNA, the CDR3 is TGTGCCAGCAGACCGTCCCCACTTGGTTTGAGTGGCTACACCTTC.

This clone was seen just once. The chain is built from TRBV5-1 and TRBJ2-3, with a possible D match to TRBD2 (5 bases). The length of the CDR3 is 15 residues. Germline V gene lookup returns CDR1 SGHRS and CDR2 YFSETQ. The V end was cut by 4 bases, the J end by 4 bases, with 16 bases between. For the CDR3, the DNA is TGCGCCAGCAGCGATCTGGACTTGGCGGCAGATACGCAGTATTTT. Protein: CASSDLDLAADTQYF. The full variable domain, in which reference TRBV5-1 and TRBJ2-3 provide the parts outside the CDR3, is KAGVTQTPRYLIKTRGQQVTLSCSPISGHRSVSWYQQTPGQGLQFLFEYFSETQRNKGNFPGRFSGRQFSNSRSEMNVSTLELGDSALYLCASSDLDLAADTQYFGPGTRLTVL.

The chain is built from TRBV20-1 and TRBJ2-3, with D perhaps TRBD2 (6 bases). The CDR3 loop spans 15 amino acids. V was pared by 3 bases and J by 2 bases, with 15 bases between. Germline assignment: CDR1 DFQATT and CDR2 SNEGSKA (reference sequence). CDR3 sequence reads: CSASGGGVNTDTQYF. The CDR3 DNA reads TGCAGTGCTAGTGGCGGCGGGGTGAACACAGATACGCAGTATTTT.

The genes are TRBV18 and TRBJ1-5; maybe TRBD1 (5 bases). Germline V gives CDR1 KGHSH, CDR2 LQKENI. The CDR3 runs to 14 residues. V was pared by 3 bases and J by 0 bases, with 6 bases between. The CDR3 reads CASSPRDSNQPQHF. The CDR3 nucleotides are TGTGCCAGCTCACCCAGGGATAGCAATCAGCCCCAGCATTTT.

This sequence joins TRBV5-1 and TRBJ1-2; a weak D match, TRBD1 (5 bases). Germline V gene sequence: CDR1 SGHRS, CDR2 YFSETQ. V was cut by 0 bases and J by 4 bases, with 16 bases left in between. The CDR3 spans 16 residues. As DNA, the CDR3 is TGCGCCAGCAGCTTGGAAGGCAGGGAAAGAAGCTATGGCTACACCTTC. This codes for CASSLEGRERSYGYTF. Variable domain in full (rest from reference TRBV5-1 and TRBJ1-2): KAGVTQTPRYLIKTRGQQVTLSCSPISGHRSVSWYQQTPGQGLQFLFEYFSETQRNKGNFPGRFSGRQFSNSRSEMNVSTLELGDSALYLCASSLEGRERSYGYTFGSGTRLTVV.

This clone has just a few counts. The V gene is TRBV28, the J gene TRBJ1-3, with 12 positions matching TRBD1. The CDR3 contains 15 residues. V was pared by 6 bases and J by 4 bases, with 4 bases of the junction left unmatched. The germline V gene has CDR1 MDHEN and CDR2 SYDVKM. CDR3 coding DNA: TGTGCCAGCAGCCGGGACAGGGGGCAAGGAAACACCATATATTTT. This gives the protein CASSRDRGQGNTIYF.

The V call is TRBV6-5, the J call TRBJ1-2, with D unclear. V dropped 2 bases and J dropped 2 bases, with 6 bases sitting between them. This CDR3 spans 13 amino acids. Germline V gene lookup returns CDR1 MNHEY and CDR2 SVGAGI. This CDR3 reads CASSYGRNYGYTF. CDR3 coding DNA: TGTGCCAGCAGTTACGGGCGAAACTATGGCTACACCTTC.

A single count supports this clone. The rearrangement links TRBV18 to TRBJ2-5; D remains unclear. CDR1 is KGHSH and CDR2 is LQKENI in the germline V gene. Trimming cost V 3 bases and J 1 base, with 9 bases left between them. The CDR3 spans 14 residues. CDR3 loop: CASSPSTVQETQYF. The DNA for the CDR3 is TGTGCCAGCTCACCGAGTACTGTCCAAGAGACCCAGTACTTC.

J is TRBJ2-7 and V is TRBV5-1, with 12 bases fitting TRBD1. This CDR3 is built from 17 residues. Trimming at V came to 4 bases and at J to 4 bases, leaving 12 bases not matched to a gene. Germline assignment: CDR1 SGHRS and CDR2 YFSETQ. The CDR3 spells CASSLRDRGPLTYEQYF. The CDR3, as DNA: TGCGCCAGCAGCCTCCGGGACAGGGGGCCCCTAACATACGAGCAGTACTTC.

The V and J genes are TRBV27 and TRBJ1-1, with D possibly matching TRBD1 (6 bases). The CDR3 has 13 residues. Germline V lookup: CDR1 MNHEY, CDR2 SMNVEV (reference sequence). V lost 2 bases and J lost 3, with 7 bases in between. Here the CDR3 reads CASSLQGYTEAFF. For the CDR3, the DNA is TGTGCCAGCAGTTTACAGGGGTACACTGAAGCTTTCTTT.

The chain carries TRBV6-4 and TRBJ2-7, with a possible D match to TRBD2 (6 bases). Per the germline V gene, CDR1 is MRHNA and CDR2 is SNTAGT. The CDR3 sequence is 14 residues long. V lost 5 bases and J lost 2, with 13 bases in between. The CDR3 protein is CASSSSGGTYEQYV. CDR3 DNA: TGTGCCAGCAGTTCTAGTGGCGGGACCTACGAGCAGTACGTC.

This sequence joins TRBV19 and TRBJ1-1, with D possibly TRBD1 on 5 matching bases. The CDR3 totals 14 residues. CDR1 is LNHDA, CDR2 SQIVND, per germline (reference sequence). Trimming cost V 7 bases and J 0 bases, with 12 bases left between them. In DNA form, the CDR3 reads TGTGCCAGTACCCGACAGCTTATGAACACTGAAGCTTTCTTT. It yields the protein CASTRQLMNTEAFF.